The clone carrying this T cell receptor beta chain was counted ten times or more. Antigen unknown. This sample is drawn from a study of blood T cells in healthy people across ages. Overall study findings and caveats: Researchers deemed the diversity estimates from one million T cells underestimates.

Then a second PCR, running roughly 7 to 11 cycles, was carried out with a sample-barcoded 5' primer and a J-beta primer mix. A template-switch adaptor that had 12 random nucleotides put a tag on each cDNA molecule. MiXCR, applied by TCRdb to the 5' RACE reads, yields one record per CDR3 protein. The data contain more than 800,000 distinct CDR3 sequences, roughly 26% of them singletons. The CDR3 length is 11 residues. V lost 6 bases to trimming and J lost 8 bases, with 13 bases between them. The germline V gene has CDR1 DFQATT and CDR2 SNEGSKA (reference sequence). This sequence joins TRBV20-1 and TRBJ1-2, with unresolved D. The receptor was derived from a woman older than 75 in good health. The sample comprised blood. CDR3 loop: CSAKTREGYTF. CDR3 nucleotide sequence: TGCAGTGCAAAAACAAGGGAGGGCTACACCTTC.